The entry below gives a single T cell receptor (beta chain) sequence along with its context. The data were taken from a study of blood T cell repertoires in COVID-19. Those enrolled, adults aged 18 to 89 years, came from roughly 23 US areas. Participant-reported clinical history was the basis for cohort assignment. Looked up from germline, CDR1 is ENHRY and CDR2 is SYGVKD. V was trimmed by 4 bases and J by 0 bases, leaving 7 bases between them. The CDR3 contains 14 residues. The method was immunoSEQ multiplex PCR; TCRdb's version includes in-frame clones alone and lacks a portion of them. The data show fewer than 300,000 clones, around 88% seen once.

The rearrangement joins TRBV10-3 to TRBJ1-5; D is unclear. This clonotype was sampled from a woman in her thirties or forties with acute COVID-19. Sequencing was done on a sample of PBMCs or T cells enriched from blood (not recorded which). The CDR3 coding sequence is TGTGCCATCAGTGGTGAACTTAGCAATCAGCCCCAGCATTTT. This codes for CAISGELSNQPQHF.